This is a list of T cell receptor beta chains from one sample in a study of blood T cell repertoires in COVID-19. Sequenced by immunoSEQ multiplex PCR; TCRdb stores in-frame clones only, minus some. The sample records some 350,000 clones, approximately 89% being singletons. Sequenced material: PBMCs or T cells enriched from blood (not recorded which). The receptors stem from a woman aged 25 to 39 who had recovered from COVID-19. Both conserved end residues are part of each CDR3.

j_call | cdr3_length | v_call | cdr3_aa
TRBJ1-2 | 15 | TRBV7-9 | CASSSLAGVMSGYTF
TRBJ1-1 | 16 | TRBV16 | CASSLEPTGVNTEAFF
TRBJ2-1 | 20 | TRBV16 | CASSQLLGLAGASSYNEQFF
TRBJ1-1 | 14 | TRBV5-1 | CASSLVTGDTEAFF
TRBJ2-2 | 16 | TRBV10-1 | CASSGPGAGVTGELFF
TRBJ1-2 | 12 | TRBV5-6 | CASSYQGDGYTF
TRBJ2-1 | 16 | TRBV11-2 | CASSLTSGTAYNEQFF
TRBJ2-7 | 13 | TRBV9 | CASSVAESYEQYF
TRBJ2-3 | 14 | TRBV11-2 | CASSLTVSTDTQYF
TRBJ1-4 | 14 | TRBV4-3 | CASSPGQGFEKLFF
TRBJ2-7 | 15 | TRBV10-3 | CAISEVRDRTLKQYF
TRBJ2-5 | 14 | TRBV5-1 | CASSREGGIQTQYF
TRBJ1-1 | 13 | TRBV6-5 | CASGPPFRAEAFF
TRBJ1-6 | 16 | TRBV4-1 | CASSQLSGGQDSPLHF
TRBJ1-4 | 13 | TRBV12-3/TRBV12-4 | CASKKGMDEKLFF
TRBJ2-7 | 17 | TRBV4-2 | CASSPNTGGRNSYEQYF
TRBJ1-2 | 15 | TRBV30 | CAWRRDRGAKRGYTF